The 20 T cell receptor beta chains presented below share a single source sample, sequenced in a study of CD8+CD57+ T cells in acquired aplastic anemia. The template used for profiling TCR beta VDJ and CDR3 was genomic DNA. In TCRdb, the reads were re-called with MiXCR into one record per CDR3 protein. This repertoire shows 200,000 to 250,000 distinct CDR3 sequences, 60% to 80% found once; its top ten account for around 60%. Sequenced patients had shown CD8+CD57+ cell expansion by flow cytometry. The sequenced sample consisted of sorted CD4+, CD8+, or CD8+CD57+ T cells (not recorded which) from PBMCs. The receptor source for this set is a human donor with aplastic anemia.

The CDR3 region is CASSYRENSYEQYF. The CDR3 DNA follows: TGTGCCAGTAGTTACAGGGAAAACTCCTACGAGCAGTACTTC. J is TRBJ2-7 and V is TRBV19; D might be TRBD1 (6 bases). The V end was cut by 5 bases, the J end by 0 bases, with 11 bases between. Germline CDR1 LNHDA, CDR2 SQIVND (reference sequence). This CDR3 is built from 14 residues.

The V and J genes are TRBV20-1 and TRBJ1-6, with D maybe TRBD1 (5 bases). V was shortened by 1 base and J by 10 bases, with 8 bases between the two germline ends. CDR1 and CDR2 (germline): DFQATT, SNEGSKA (reference sequence). The CDR3 is 12 amino acids. The CDR3 bases are TGCAGTGCTAGAGGCCAGGGCTCACCCCTCCACTTT. Amino acids: CSARGQGSPLHF.

The table lists this clonotype with a few counts. The chain links TRBV3-1 to TRBJ2-1; maybe TRBD1 (6 bases). Germline values: CDR1 LGHDT, CDR2 YNNKEL (reference sequence). The V and J ends lost 4 bases and 6 bases respectively, with 16 bases between them. This CDR3 has 15 residues. The CDR3 nucleotides read TGTGCCAGCAGCCCCTCCGGACAGCTATTCAATGAGCAGTTCTTC. Protein sequence: CASSPSGQLFNEQFF.

This clonotype was detected ten times or more. The chain recombines TRBV11-2 with TRBJ1-6; no reliable D call. The V end was cut by 3 bases, the J end by 6 bases, with 18 bases between. Germline V CDR1 and CDR2: SGHAT, FQNNGV. The CDR3 covers 17 residues. CDR3 nucleotides: TGTGCCAGCAGCTTCGGAGGGCAGACATACCCTAATTCACCCCTCCACTTT. Residues: CASSFGGQTYPNSPLHF.

The V gene is TRBV5-6, the J gene TRBJ2-7; maybe TRBD2 (5 bases). V lost 5 bases, J lost 3 bases, and 6 bases lay in between. Germline-derived CDR1 and CDR2 are SGHDT and YYEEEE. The CDR3 consists of 11 residues. CDR3 protein: CASSRDYEQYF. DNA for the CDR3: TGTGCCAGCAGTCGGGACTACGAGCAGTACTTC.

The rearrangement links TRBV19 to TRBJ2-2; D perhaps matches TRBD1 (6 bases). The germline V gene has CDR1 LNHDA and CDR2 SQIVND (reference sequence). The CDR3 runs 14 residues. Deletions cut 6 bases from V and 3 bases from J, with 11 bases between. The DNA of the CDR3 is TGTGCCAGTAGGGGAACAGGGCACACCGGGGAGCTGTTTTTT. This encodes CASRGTGHTGELFF.

The chain is built from TRBV10-3 and TRBJ2-2; 7 nucleotides line up with TRBD2. The CDR3 sequence is 14 residues long. J gave up 8 bases and V 6 bases, and 9 bases lay outside the gene matches. Germline-derived CDR1 and CDR2 are ENHRY and SYGVKD. CDR3 in DNA: TGTGCCATCAGCCCCCGACTAGCCATAGGGGAGCTGTTTTTT. Amino acids: CAISPRLAIGELFF.

To note about this clonotype: Here the CDR3 omits its conserved ending phenylalanine or tryptophan, so a read error is the likely source. Because the CDR3's place on the DNA is in doubt, the DNA is left out and the CDR3 is given as listed by TCRdb. This rearrangement joins TRBV2 to TRBJ1-5. Counting both end residues, the CDR3 totals 9 amino acids. CDR1 and CDR2 from the germline V gene are SNHLY and FYNNEI. The CDR3: CASSSQSFA.

This clonotype was counted a few times. The chain employs TRBV5-1 and TRBJ1-6; D unclear. CDR3 length: 14 amino acids. Germline CDR1 SGHRS, CDR2 YFSETQ. V was shortened by 0 bases and J by 7 bases, with 8 bases between the two germline ends. This chain's CDR3 is CASSLEGLNSPLHF. In DNA form, the CDR3 reads TGCGCCAGCAGCTTGGAAGGGCTCAATTCACCCCTCCACTTT.

The V and J genes are TRBV5-1 and TRBJ2-7; D not certain. In germline, CDR1 is SGHRS, CDR2 YFSETQ. The CDR3 length is 12 residues. The V end was cut by 5 bases, the J end by 6 bases, with 12 bases between. CDR3 bases: TGCGCCAGCAGAACCGAACCGTCCGAGCAGTACTTC. It yields the protein CASRTEPSEQYF.

The V gene is TRBV15, the J gene TRBJ2-1; 15 positions match TRBD2. Germline values: CDR1 LNHNV, CDR2 YYDKDF (reference sequence). The CDR3 covers 18 residues. With V trimmed by 3 bases and J by 4 bases, 7 bases remained unmatched. The CDR3 sequence is CATSSLGLAGGLYNEQFF. The CDR3 nucleotides read TGTGCCACCAGCAGCTTAGGACTAGCGGGGGGGCTATACAATGAGCAGTTCTTC.

The DNA of the CDR3 is TGTGCCACCAGTGACCTGCGCGGGGGCTCCTACAATGAGCAGTTCTTC. Protein product: CATSDLRGGSYNEQFF. This chain uses TRBV24-1 with TRBJ2-1, with TRBD2 matching over 7 bases. The CDR3 has 16 residues. The germline CDR1 and CDR2 sequences are KGHDR and SFDVKD. J was trimmed by 0 bases and V by 4 bases; bases with no gene match: 5.

With regard to this clonotype: An end of the junction does not agree with germline; a read error may underlie this. The V call is TRBV2, the J call TRBJ2-7; D gene unclear. This CDR3 comprises 10 residues. Per the germline V gene, CDR1 is SNHLY and CDR2 is FYNNEI. CDR3 sequence (DNA): TGTGCCAGCAGTGTTTACGAGCGGTACTTC. Protein: CASSVYERYF.

The genes are TRBV7-2 and TRBJ2-3; 8 bases map to TRBD1. The CDR3 consists of 14 residues. Germline CDR1 reads SGHTA; CDR2 reads FQGNSA. Trimming removed 5 bases from V and 4 bases from J; junction bases left unmatched: 5. CDR3 loop: CASSRQGMSDTQYF. The CDR3 region has the DNA TGTGCCAGCAGCCGACAGGGGATGTCAGATACGCAGTATTTT.

About this clonotype itself: The CDR3 ends on some other residue instead of the conserved phenylalanine or tryptophan, so this is likely a read error. This rearrangement joins TRBV14 to TRBJ2-7; a weak D match, TRBD2 (6 bases). This CDR3 is 11 amino acids long. CDR1 and CDR2 from the germline V gene are SGHDN and FVKESK. Trimming removed 3 bases at V and 6 bases at J, with 6 bases between. CDR3 nucleotide sequence: TGTGCCAGCAGCCAGGGAGGCGAGCAGTACCTC. This encodes CASSQGGEQYL.

The chain links TRBV5-1 to TRBJ2-7; TRBD1 agrees at 7 bases. The length of the CDR3 is 14 residues. V was pared by 4 bases and J by 3 bases, with 7 bases of the junction left unmatched. The germline gives CDR1 SGHRS, CDR2 YFSETQ. CDR3 region: CASSLDRDLYEQYF. As DNA, the CDR3 is TGCGCCAGCAGCCTCGACAGGGATCTCTACGAGCAGTACTTC.

The J gene is TRBJ1-1, the V gene TRBV12-3 or TRBV12-4, with D possibly being TRBD1 (5 bases). The length of the CDR3 is 13 residues. The V end lost 11 bases, the J end lost 0 bases, and 13 bases lay between the germline ends. The chain's CDR3 is CAARDVVNTEAFF. As DNA, the CDR3 is TGTGCCGCCCGGGACGTAGTGAACACTGAAGCTTTCTTT.

The V and J genes are TRBV10-1 and TRBJ2-3; possibly TRBD1 for D (6 bases). With 7 bases removed from V and 9 bases from J, the gap between germline ends came to 20 bases. The CDR3 spans 14 residues. Germline V gene lookup returns CDR1 WNHNN and CDR2 SYGVQD (reference sequence). CDR3 in amino acids: CASTGTRKDGTQYF. CDR3 nucleotide sequence: TGCGCCAGCACCGGGACACGGAAGGATGGGACGCAGTATTTT.

This clonotype has a handful of counts. The gene calls are TRBV9 and TRBJ1-6, with 7 positions matching TRBD1. CDR3 length: 16 residues. Per germline, CDR1 SGDLS and CDR2 YYNGEE. J gave up 4 bases and V 3 bases, and 7 bases lay outside the gene matches. Here the CDR3 reads CASSATGELYNSPLHF. CDR3 coding DNA: TGTGCCAGCAGCGCCACAGGGGAACTGTATAATTCACCCCTCCACTTT.

V gene TRBV29-1 combines with J gene TRBJ2-5, with D perhaps TRBD2 (7 bases). The tail of the sequence fits TRBJ2-7 better, so the J call may be wrong. The CDR3 length is 13 residues. Germline loops: CDR1 SQVTM, CDR2 ANQGSEA. The CDR3 DNA reads as TGCAGCGTTGACGGGGGAGGGGGGTACGAGCAGTACTTC. As protein: CSVDGGGGYEQYF.